The clone carrying this T cell receptor beta chain was observed a few times. In the study's own analysis: From reference gene primer amplification, estimates of nucleated cell counts were derived. The assay was immunoSEQ multiplex PCR, and TCRdb's table has in-frame clones only and misses some. V, J and clone size are those of that table, while D and trimming were read from the DNA. The table lists some 150,000 clones, 80% to 90% of them singletons. This CDR3 has 14 residues. V lost 4 bases, J lost 4 bases, and 10 bases lay in between. Germline CDR1 and CDR2: LNHDA and SQIVND (reference sequence). This sample is drawn from a study of blood T cell repertoires in COVID-19. Study-level background: Spain, Italy and the United States supplied samples that represented acute and convalescent COVID-19. From T cells, B-cell-depleted T cells, or PBMCs came the material, which was cDNA or gDNA.

Input material: peripheral blood. This clonotype was obtained from a man aged 70 or older with acute or convalescent COVID-19. The chain carries TRBV19 and TRBJ2-2; possibly TRBD2 for D (6 bases). CDR3: CASSRLGGTGELFF. CDR3 in DNA: TGTGCCAGTAGTAGACTAGGTGGCACCGGGGAGCTGTTTTTT.